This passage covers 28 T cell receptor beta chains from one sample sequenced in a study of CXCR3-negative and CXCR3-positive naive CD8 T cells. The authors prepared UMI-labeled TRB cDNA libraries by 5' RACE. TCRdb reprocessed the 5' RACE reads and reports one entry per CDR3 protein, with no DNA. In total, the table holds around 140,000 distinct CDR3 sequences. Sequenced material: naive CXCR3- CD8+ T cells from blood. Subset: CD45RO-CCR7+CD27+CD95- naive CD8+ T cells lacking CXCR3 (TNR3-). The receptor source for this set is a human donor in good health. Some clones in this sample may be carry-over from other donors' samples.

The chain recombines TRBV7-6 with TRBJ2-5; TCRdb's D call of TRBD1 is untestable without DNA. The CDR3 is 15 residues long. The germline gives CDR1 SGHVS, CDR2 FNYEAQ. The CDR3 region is CASSLPRTGRETQYF. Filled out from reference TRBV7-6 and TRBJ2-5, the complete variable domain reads GAGVSQSPRYKVTKRGQDVALRCDPISGHVSLYWYRQALGQGPEFLTYFNYEAQQDKSGLPNDRFSAERPEGSISTLTIQRTEQRDSAMYRCASSLPRTGRETQYFGPGTRLLVL.

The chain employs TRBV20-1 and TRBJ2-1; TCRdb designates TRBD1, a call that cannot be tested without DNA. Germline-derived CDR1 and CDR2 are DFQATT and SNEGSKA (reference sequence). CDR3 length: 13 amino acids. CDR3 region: CSARPTGRNEQFF.

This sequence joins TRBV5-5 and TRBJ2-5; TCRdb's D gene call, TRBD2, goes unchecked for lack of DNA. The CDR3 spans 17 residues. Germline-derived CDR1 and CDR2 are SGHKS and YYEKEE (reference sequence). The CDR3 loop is CASSLGGVAGWKETQYF.

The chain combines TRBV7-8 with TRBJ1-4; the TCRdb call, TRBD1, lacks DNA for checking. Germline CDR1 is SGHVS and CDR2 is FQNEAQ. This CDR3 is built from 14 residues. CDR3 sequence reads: CASSPVGTAEKLFF.

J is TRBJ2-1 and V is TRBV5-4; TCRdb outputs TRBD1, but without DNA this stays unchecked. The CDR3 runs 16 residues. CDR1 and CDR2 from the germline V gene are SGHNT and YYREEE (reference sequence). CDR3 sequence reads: CASSLARQGNEDEQFF.

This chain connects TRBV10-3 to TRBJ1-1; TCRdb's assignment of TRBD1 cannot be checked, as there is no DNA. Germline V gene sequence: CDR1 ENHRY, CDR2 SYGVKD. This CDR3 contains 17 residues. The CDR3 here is CAISESIRRTGDTEAFF.

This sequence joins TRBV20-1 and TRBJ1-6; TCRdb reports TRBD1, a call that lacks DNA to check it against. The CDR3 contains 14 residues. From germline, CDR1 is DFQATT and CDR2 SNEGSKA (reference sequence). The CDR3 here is CSARDLPGAAPLHF.

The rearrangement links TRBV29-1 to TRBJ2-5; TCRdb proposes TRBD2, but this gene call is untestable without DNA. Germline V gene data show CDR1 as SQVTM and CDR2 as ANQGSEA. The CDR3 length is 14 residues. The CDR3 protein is CSVDVHSGQETQYF. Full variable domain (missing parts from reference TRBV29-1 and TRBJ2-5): SAVISQKPSRDICQRGTSLTIQCQVDSQVTMMFWYRQQPGQSLTLIATANQGSEATYESGFVIDKFPISRPNLTFSTLTVSNMSPEDSSIYLCSVDVHSGQETQYFGPGTRLLVL.

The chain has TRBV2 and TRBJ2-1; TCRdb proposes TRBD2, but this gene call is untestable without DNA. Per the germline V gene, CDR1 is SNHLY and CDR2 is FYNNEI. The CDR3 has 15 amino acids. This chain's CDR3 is CASSDSLPIGHEQFF.

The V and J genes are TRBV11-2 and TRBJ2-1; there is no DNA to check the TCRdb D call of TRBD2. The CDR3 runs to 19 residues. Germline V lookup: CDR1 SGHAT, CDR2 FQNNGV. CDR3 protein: CASSPRLLAGGQDYNEQFF.

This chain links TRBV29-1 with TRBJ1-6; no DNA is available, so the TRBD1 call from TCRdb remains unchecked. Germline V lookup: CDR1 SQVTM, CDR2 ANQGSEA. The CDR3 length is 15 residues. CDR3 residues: CSVEKTGGVRSPLHF.

The CDR3 region is CASSQDSGLAGTYEQYF. V gene TRBV4-1 combines with J gene TRBJ2-7; no DNA is available, so the TRBD2 call from TCRdb remains unchecked. The CDR3 is 17 residues long. Per the germline V gene, CDR1 is MGHRA and CDR2 is YSYEKL.

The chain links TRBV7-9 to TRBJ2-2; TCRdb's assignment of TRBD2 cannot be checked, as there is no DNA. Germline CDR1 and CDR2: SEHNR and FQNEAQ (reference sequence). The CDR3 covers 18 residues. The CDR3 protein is CASSSLFGQSGATGELFF.

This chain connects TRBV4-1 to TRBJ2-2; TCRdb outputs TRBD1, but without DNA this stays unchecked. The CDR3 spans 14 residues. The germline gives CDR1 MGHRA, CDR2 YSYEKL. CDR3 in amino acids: CASSLRGHGGELFF.

This chain's CDR3 is CSAREVSLGLSNTGELFF. The J gene is TRBJ2-2, the V gene TRBV20-1; the TRBD2 assignment by TCRdb is unverifiable without DNA. CDR3 size: 18 residues. The germline V gene has CDR1 DFQATT and CDR2 SNEGSKA (reference sequence).

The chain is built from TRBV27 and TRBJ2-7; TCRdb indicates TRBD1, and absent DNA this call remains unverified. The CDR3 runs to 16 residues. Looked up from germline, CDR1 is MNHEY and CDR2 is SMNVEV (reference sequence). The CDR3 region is CASSLSLGDRSYEQYF.

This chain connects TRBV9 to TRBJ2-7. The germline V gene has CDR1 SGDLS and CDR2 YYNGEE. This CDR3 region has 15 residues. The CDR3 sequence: CASSVAAGVTYEQYF.

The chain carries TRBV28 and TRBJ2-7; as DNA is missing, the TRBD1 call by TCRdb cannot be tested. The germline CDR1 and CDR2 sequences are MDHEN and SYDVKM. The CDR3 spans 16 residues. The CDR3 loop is CASSLRQGVPLDEQYF.

The CDR3 region is CASSYLQGSNQPQHF. V is TRBV27 and J is TRBJ1-5; lacking DNA, the TRBD1 call made by TCRdb goes unchecked. Germline CDR1 MNHEY, CDR2 SMNVEV (reference sequence). The CDR3 extends over 15 amino acids.

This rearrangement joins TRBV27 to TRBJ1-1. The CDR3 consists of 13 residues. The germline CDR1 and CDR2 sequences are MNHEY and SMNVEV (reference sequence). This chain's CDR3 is CASSFTVNTEAFF.

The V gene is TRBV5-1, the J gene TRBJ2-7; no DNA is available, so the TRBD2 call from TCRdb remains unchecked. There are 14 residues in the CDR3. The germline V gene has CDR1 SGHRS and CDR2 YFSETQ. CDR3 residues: CASSLERASGDKYF.

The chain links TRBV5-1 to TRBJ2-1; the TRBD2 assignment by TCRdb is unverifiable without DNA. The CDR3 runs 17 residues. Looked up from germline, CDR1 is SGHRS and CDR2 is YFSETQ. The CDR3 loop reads CASSLVLAGGSYNEQFF.

CDR3 loop: CASSSIGMAGLIYNEQFF. The genes are TRBV7-1 and TRBJ2-1; TCRdb selects TRBD2, and the lack of DNA leaves this call unchecked. TRBV7-1 is annotated as an ORF whose role is uncertain. The length of the CDR3 is 18 residues.

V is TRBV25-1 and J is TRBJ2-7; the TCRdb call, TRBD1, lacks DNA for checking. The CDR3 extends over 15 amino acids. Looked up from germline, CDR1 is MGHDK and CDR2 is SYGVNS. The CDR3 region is CARRGRDSETYEQYF.

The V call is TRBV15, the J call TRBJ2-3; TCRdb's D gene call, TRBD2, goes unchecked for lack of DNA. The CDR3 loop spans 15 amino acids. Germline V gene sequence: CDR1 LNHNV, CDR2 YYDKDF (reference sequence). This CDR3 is CATSPAGNPQDTQYF.

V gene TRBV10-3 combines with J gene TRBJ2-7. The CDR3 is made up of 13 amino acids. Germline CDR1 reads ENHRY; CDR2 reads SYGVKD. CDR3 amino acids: CAISEGTFYEQYF.

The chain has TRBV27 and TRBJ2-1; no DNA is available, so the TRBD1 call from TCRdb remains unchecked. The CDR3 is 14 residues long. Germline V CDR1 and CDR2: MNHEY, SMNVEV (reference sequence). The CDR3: CASSLSLSGGEQFF.

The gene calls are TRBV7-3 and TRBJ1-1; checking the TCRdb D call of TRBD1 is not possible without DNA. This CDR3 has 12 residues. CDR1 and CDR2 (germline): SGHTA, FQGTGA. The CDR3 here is CASSSQGKEAFF. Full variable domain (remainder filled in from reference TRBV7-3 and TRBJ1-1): GAGVSQTPSNKVTEKGKYVELRCDPISGHTALYWYRQSLGQGPEFLIYFQGTGAADDSGLPNDRFFAVRPEGSVSTLKIQRTERGDSAVYLCASSSQGKEAFFGQGTRLTVV.